These 14 T cell receptor beta chains were sequenced from one sample in a study of blood T cell repertoires in COVID-19. Sequencing used immunoSEQ multiplex PCR; TCRdb keeps in-frame clones, though not all of them. Of under 200,000 clones listed, 79% were seen once; the top ten hold around 8.1%. The sample was peripheral blood. These receptors originate from a woman in her sixties or seventies with COVID-19, enrolled during active disease.

The rearrangement uses TRBV5-1 and TRBJ1-1, with D perhaps TRBD1 (6 bases). The V and J ends lost 3 bases and 3 bases respectively, with 12 bases between them. The germline V gene has CDR1 SGHRS and CDR2 YFSETQ. The CDR3 runs 14 residues. CDR3 sequence reads: CASSWQGMDTEAFF. CDR3 DNA sequence: TGCGCCAGCAGCTGGCAGGGGATGGACACTGAAGCTTTCTTT.

Comments on this clone: This CDR3 is also generated by other DNA sequences in the sample. V is TRBV5-1 and J is TRBJ2-5; 7 nucleotides line up with TRBD2. Germline loops: CDR1 SGHRS, CDR2 YFSETQ. After removal of 0 bases from V and 4 bases from J, the junction contained 3 bases not matched to a gene. The CDR3 is 14 amino acids. The CDR3 loop reads CASSLEGLGETQYF. CDR3 DNA sequence: TGCGCCAGCAGCTTGGAAGGACTAGGAGAGACCCAGTACTTC.

Comment on this clone: The sample carries other DNA sequences with the same CDR3. The chain couples TRBV28 to TRBJ2-7; 7 bases align to TRBD1. Trimming at V came to 2 bases and at J to 4 bases, leaving 2 bases not matched to a gene. The CDR3 sequence is 13 residues long. Germline CDR1 is MDHEN and CDR2 is SYDVKM. The CDR3, as DNA: TGTGCCAGCAGTTTAAGGGGGCCATACGAGCAGTACTTC. The encoded protein is CASSLRGPYEQYF.

The chain joins TRBV18 to TRBJ2-7, with D perhaps TRBD2 (6 bases). Germline loops: CDR1 KGHSH, CDR2 LQKENI. V dropped 6 bases and J dropped 4 bases, with 22 bases sitting between them. This CDR3 is 16 amino acids long. The CDR3 loop reads CASSPAGGANLYEQYV. In DNA, the CDR3 is TGTGCCAGCTCCCCAGCAGGAGGGGCGAATTTATACGAGCAGTACGTC.

V usage is TRBV9 and J usage is TRBJ2-4; 8 bases are shared with TRBD1. V lost 3 bases, J lost 0 bases, and 8 bases stayed unmatched. The CDR3 runs 17 residues. CDR1 SGDLS and CDR2 YYNGEE come from the germline V gene. The CDR3 bases are TGTGCCAGCAGCGCTTTACAGGGGGTAGGAGCCAAAAACATTCAGTACTTC. It yields the protein CASSALQGVGAKNIQYF.

This rearrangement joins TRBV7-3 to TRBJ1-1; possible D gene TRBD1, 5 bases. In germline, CDR1 is SGHTA, CDR2 FQGTGA. V was pared by 1 base and J by 7 bases, with 25 bases between. This CDR3 is 18 amino acids long. The CDR3: CASSLNPPSAGRRNEAFF. The CDR3 region has the DNA TGTGCCAGCAGCTTAAACCCCCCCAGCGCGGGACGCAGAAATGAAGCTTTCTTT.

CDR3 DNA: TGTGCCAGCAGCCCCGTCGGCAGCGGGGGAAATACAGATACGCAGTATTTT. This codes for CASSPVGSGGNTDTQYF. V usage is TRBV5-4 and J usage is TRBJ2-3, with 8 positions matching TRBD2. The CDR3 covers 17 residues. The V and J ends lost 4 bases and 3 bases, in that order; junction bases with no gene match: 13. Germline V gene sequence: CDR1 SGHNT, CDR2 YYREEE (reference sequence).

The V and J genes are TRBV12-3 or TRBV12-4 and TRBJ2-7, with TRBD1 matching over 7 bases. Losses at the gene ends were 7 bases for V and 4 bases for J; bases not matched to a gene: 7. CDR3 length equals 13 residues. The CDR3 nucleotides are TGTGCCAGCACCAACCGGGGACAGTACGAGCAGTACTTC. Translated: CASTNRGQYEQYF.

This rearrangement joins TRBV9 to TRBJ2-4; D remains ambiguous. CDR1 is SGDLS and CDR2 is YYNGEE in the germline V gene. V lost 8 bases, J lost 0 bases, and 12 bases lay in between. This CDR3 contains 14 residues. The CDR3: CASSRSAAKNIQYF. The CDR3 coding sequence is TGTGCCAGTTCGAGGAGTGCAGCCAAAAACATTCAGTACTTC.

V gene TRBV7-9 combines with J gene TRBJ2-5; D is unclear. CDR3 length: 12 residues. Germline CDR1 reads SEHNR; CDR2 reads FQNEAQ (reference sequence). Between the trimmed V and J ends, which lost 5 bases and 7 bases, there was a span of 11 bases. The CDR3 reads CASSLDSWTQYF. The CDR3 coding sequence is TGTGCCAGCAGCCTTGACTCGTGGACCCAGTACTTC.

This sequence joins TRBV5-5 and TRBJ2-1; TRBD2 might be the D (5 bases). V was cut by 2 bases and J by 3 bases, with 12 bases left in between. CDR3 length equals 15 residues. In germline, CDR1 is SGHKS, CDR2 YYEKEE (reference sequence). CDR3 DNA: TGTGCCAGCAGCTTCGGCCCCCGGGGCTACAATGAGCAGTTCTTC. Translation: CASSFGPRGYNEQFF.

The chain is built from TRBV19 and TRBJ2-1, with a weak D call TRBD2 (6 bases). This CDR3 has 14 residues. Looked up from germline, CDR1 is LNHDA and CDR2 is SQIVND (reference sequence). Deletions cut 8 bases from V and 3 bases from J, with 14 bases between. The CDR3 sequence is CASAGTLHYNEQFF. The CDR3 region has the DNA TGTGCCAGTGCTGGGACTCTACACTACAATGAGCAGTTCTTC.

V and J are TRBV28 and TRBJ1-5, with D perhaps matching TRBD1 (6 bases). CDR3 length: 17 amino acids. In germline, CDR1 is MDHEN, CDR2 SYDVKM. Trimming stripped 5 bases from V and 1 base from J, with 18 bases between. DNA of the CDR3: TGTGCCAGCAGTGGTCCCCAGGGGAGGGGCAGCAATCAGCCCCAGCATTTT. Its protein product is CASSGPQGRGSNQPQHF.

This clone was seen at least ten times. The chain has TRBV10-3 and TRBJ1-1, with 10 bases fitting TRBD1. The CDR3 runs 15 residues. Germline loops: CDR1 ENHRY, CDR2 SYGVKD. J gave up 3 bases and V 6 bases, and 7 bases lay outside the gene matches. CDR3 bases: TGTGCCATCAGGGGGACAGGGGATCCTCACACTGAAGCTTTCTTT. Amino acid sequence: CAIRGTGDPHTEAFF.